This TCR beta chain was captured in a study of cytomegalovirus exposure and HLA in healthy donors. The CDR3 consists of 16 residues. Losses at the gene ends were 5 bases for V and 4 bases for J; bases not matched to a gene: 8. Germline V gives CDR1 SGHVS, CDR2 FQNEAQ. The PCR contained 60 Vbeta and 13 Jbeta primers. Libraries were prepared by immunoSEQ multiplex PCR; TCRdb keeps only in-frame clonotypes and omits some of them. The sample contains about 190,000 clones, more than 75% of which appear only once. This chain connects TRBV7-8 to TRBJ1-1, with 12 nucleotides matching TRBD1. Source material: PBMCs. The TCR comes from a woman between 50 and 59 years old in good health and CMV-seropositive. The CDR3 region has the DNA TGTGCCAGCAGCCGCCGGGACAGGGGGCTGAGCACTGAAGCTTTCTTT. This encodes CASSRRDRGLSTEAFF.